This T cell receptor beta chain appears in the sequencing data of a study of shared clonotypes between healthy human individuals. Findings and limits, study-wide: For naive CD4 cells, roughly 5.5% of clonotypes were shared across four donors.

CD45RO-negative, CCR7-selected cells formed the naive CD8 fraction, which excluded terminally differentiated effector memory CD45RA+ cells. On this clone itself: Its antigen is undetermined.

V shed 5 bases, J shed 3 bases, and the junction held 9 bases outside the gene matches. Germline V CDR1 and CDR2: SGHVS, FNYEAQ. The length of the CDR3 is 16 residues. Method: immunoSEQ multiplex PCR; TCRdb's copy keeps in-frame clones and lacks some. The sample has over 2 million clones, about 95% seen once. Sequencing was performed on naive CD8+ T cells sorted from blood. The chain uses TRBV7-6 and TRBJ1-1, with TRBD1 matching over 10 bases. The origin of this receptor is a man younger than 30 in good health. The CDR3 nucleotides read TGTGCCAGCAGCCCGAGACAGGGGGCTTCCGACACTGAAGCTTTCTTT. Its protein is CASSPRQGASDTEAFF.